The 11 T cell receptor beta chains presented below share a single source sample, sequenced in a study of control samples from healthy donors and cancer patients. Profiling relied on immunoSEQ multiplex PCR, and the TCRdb table lists in-frame clones only, not all of them. The table records about 190,000 clones, about 90% of them present only once. Specimen: blood. These receptors were collected from a man between 25 and 39 years old in good health.

The chain carries TRBV24-1 and TRBJ1-2, with 12 bases fitting TRBD1. V was pared by 4 bases and J by 8 bases, with 13 bases of the junction left unmatched. Germline assignment: CDR1 KGHDR and CDR2 SFDVKD. This CDR3 comprises 17 residues. The CDR3 DNA follows: TGTGCCACCAGTGAGTCCGGGACAGGGGGCTTTAGGGAAGGCTACACCTTC. It codes for CATSESGTGGFREGYTF.

This chain connects TRBV28 to TRBJ1-2; D not certain. Trimming left V 5 bases short and J 2 bases short, with 12 bases between. The length of the CDR3 is 14 residues. Per germline, CDR1 MDHEN and CDR2 SYDVKM. The CDR3 DNA follows: TGTGCCAGCAGTAAGGAAAGTTTAAACTATGGCTACACCTTC. This encodes CASSKESLNYGYTF.

This clone showed up just once. The V call is TRBV4-1, the J call TRBJ2-3; 10 bases align to TRBD1. Germline V lookup: CDR1 MGHRA, CDR2 YSYEKL. This CDR3 spans 15 amino acids. J was trimmed by 0 bases and V by 6 bases; bases with no gene match: 3. Here the CDR3 DNA reads TGCGCCAGCAGGCCGGGACAGGGGAGCACAGATACGCAGTATTTT. Translation gives CASRPGQGSTDTQYF.

The chain couples TRBV19 to TRBJ2-7; no reliable D call. This CDR3 comprises 13 residues. Trimming cost V 5 bases and J 0 bases, with 8 bases left between them. CDR1 is LNHDA, CDR2 SQIVND, per germline (reference sequence). The CDR3 bases are TGTGCCAGTAGTCGGCAGTTCTCCTACGAGCAGTACTTC. Translating it yields CASSRQFSYEQYF.

The chain links TRBV5-8 to TRBJ1-2; possibly TRBD1 for D (5 bases). Germline CDR1 SGHTS, CDR2 YDEGEE. The length of the CDR3 is 11 residues. Trimming took off 4 bases at V and 4 bases at J, with 5 bases between the two ends. DNA of the CDR3: TGTGCCAGCAGCGACAGCTATGGCTACACCTTC. Translation gives CASSDSYGYTF. The entire variable domain, with the rest obtained from reference TRBV5-8 and TRBJ1-2, is as follows: EAGVTQSPTHLIKTRGQQATLRCSPISGHTSVYWYQQALGLGLQFLLWYDEGEERNRGNFPPRFSGRQFPNYSSELNVNALELEDSALYLCASSDSYGYTFGSGTRLTVV.

The rearrangement uses TRBV5-1 and TRBJ2-3, with a weak D call TRBD1 (6 bases). This CDR3 comprises 14 residues. Germline V gene data show CDR1 as SGHRS and CDR2 as YFSETQ. Trimming left V 4 bases short and J 2 bases short, with 11 bases between. CDR3 sequence (DNA): TGCGCCAGCAGCGGGGGCTCGAACACAGATACGCAGTATTTT. Its translation: CASSGGSNTDTQYF.

The chain recombines TRBV12-3 or TRBV12-4 with TRBJ1-2, with D perhaps TRBD1 (6 bases). This CDR3 is 13 amino acids long. V was clipped by 6 bases and J by 7 bases, with 15 bases between them. CDR3 protein: CASRTQGSGGYTF. The CDR3 DNA sequence: TGTGCCAGCAGAACACAGGGTAGTGGTGGCTACACCTTC.

V usage is TRBV27 and J usage is TRBJ2-2, with TRBD2 as a possible D gene (6 bases). This CDR3 region has 15 residues. Trimming shortened V by 8 bases and J by 4 bases, and 17 bases separated the two germline ends. Per the germline V gene, CDR1 is MNHEY and CDR2 is SMNVEV (reference sequence). CDR3 bases: TGTGCCAGCGCCCCTGGCCAGGGACTCACCGGGGAGCTGTTTTTT. It yields the protein CASAPGQGLTGELFF.

CDR3 amino acids: CSASPVRAYNSPLHF. In DNA, the CDR3 is TGCAGTGCTAGTCCTGTCCGAGCCTATAATTCACCCCTCCACTTT. The chain joins TRBV20-1 to TRBJ1-6; D unclear. The germline V gene has CDR1 DFQATT and CDR2 SNEGSKA (reference sequence). This CDR3 contains 15 residues. The V and J ends lost 3 bases and 2 bases respectively, with 11 bases between them.

V gene TRBV9 combines with J gene TRBJ1-4, with D maybe TRBD1 (5 bases). The germline CDR1 and CDR2 sequences are SGDLS and YYNGEE. This CDR3 spans 15 amino acids. Trimming took 0 bases from V and 6 from J, leaving 12 bases between them. CDR3 amino acids: CASSVAGRDDEKLFF. The CDR3, as DNA: TGTGCCAGCAGCGTAGCAGGCAGGGACGATGAAAAACTGTTTTTT. The complete variable domain, with remaining parts taken from reference TRBV9 and TRBJ1-4, reads DSGVTQTPKHLITATGQRVTLRCSPRSGDLSVYWYQQSLDQGLQFLIQYYNGEERAKGNILERFSAQQFPDLHSELNLSSLELGDSALYFCASSVAGRDDEKLFFGSGTQLSVL.

V gene TRBV6-5 combines with J gene TRBJ2-1; the match to TRBD1 covers 7 bases. Unmatched junction bases numbered 7, after V lost 6 bases and J lost 5 bases. This CDR3 comprises 14 residues. CDR1 is MNHEY, CDR2 SVGAGI, per germline. The DNA for the CDR3 is TGTGCCAGCAGCCTCAACAGGGGTAACAATGAGCAGTTCTTC. It translates to CASSLNRGNNEQFF.